Shown below are 25 T cell receptor beta chains from a single sample sequenced in a study of Graves' ophthalmopathy and Graves' hyperthyroidism. RNA transcripts were the source from which TCR beta CDR3 regions were amplified. Following a first-round RT-PCR that used HTBI primers, a second-round multiplex PCR was carried out. TCRdb reprocessed the multiplex PCR reads with MiXCR, giving one entry per CDR3 protein. The sample has roughly 1.1 million distinct CDR3 sequences; around a third are singletons. Sequenced material: peripheral blood or thyroid tissue (not recorded which). All receptors come from an adult man with Graves' hyperthyroidism.

A note on this clonotype: A much larger clone is a single base away; this may be a read error. This chain connects TRBV12-3 or TRBV12-4 to TRBJ2-7; 10 bases are shared with TRBD2. The J call may be mistaken, given a closer DNA end match to TRBJ2-5. The CDR3 covers 13 residues. The CDR3: CASTSGGSGTQYF. The CDR3 nucleotides read TGTGCCAGCACTAGCGGGGGTAGTGGGACCCAGTACTTC.

The rearrangement uses TRBV13 and TRBJ1-4; 7 bases map to TRBD1. V lost 8 bases, J lost 4 bases, and 10 bases stayed unmatched. CDR1 is PRHDT, CDR2 FYEKMQ, per germline (reference sequence). The CDR3 extends over 15 amino acids. The CDR3 sequence: CASREMGQYNEKLFF. Written as DNA, the CDR3 is TGTGCCAGCCGCGAAATGGGACAGTATAATGAAAAACTGTTTTTT.

This clonotype was picked up many times. V and J are TRBV7-9 and TRBJ2-7, with D perhaps assigned TRBD1 or TRBD2 (5 bases each). The CDR3 extends over 15 amino acids. Germline V gene sequence: CDR1 SEHNR, CDR2 FQNEAQ (reference sequence). Deletions cut 5 bases from V and 2 bases from J, with 16 bases between. CDR3 DNA sequence: TGTGCCAGCAGCCACGGGGCGGCGCGGGCCTACGAGCAGTACTTC. As protein: CASSHGAARAYEQYF.

J is TRBJ1-5 and V is TRBV19; 8 bases map to TRBD1. CDR1 LNHDA and CDR2 SQIVND come from the germline V gene (reference sequence). The CDR3 loop spans 13 amino acids. Unmatched junction bases numbered 5, after V lost 7 bases and J lost 6 bases. CDR3 sequence reads: CASTRDRLQPQHF. The CDR3 nucleotides are TGTGCCAGTACCCGGGACAGGCTTCAGCCCCAGCATTTT. The complete variable domain, with remaining parts taken from reference TRBV19 and TRBJ1-5, reads DGGITQSPKYLFRKEGQNVTLSCEQNLNHDAMYWYRQDPGQGLRLIYYSQIVNDFQKGDIAEGYSVSREKKESFPLTVTSAQKNPTAFYLCASTRDRLQPQHFGDGTRLSIL.

A single count supports this clonotype. A much larger clonotype is one base distant, so this may be a read error. The genes are TRBV20-1 and TRBJ1-1, with D unresolved. The CDR3 covers 13 residues. The V gene's germline CDR1 is DFQATT and CDR2 SNEGSKA (reference sequence). CDR3 residues: CSAPDNVNTEALF. The CDR3 DNA reads as TGCAGTGCGCCTGACAATGTGAACACTGAAGCTCTCTTT.

This clonotype was counted ten times or more. The rearrangement joins TRBV15 to TRBJ2-7; D is possibly TRBD2 (5 bases). V lost 0 bases and J lost 4, with 13 bases in between. The CDR3 has 15 residues. CDR1 is LNHNV, CDR2 YYDKDF, per germline (reference sequence). The CDR3 sequence is CATSRETGKEYEQYF. Written as DNA, the CDR3 is TGTGCCACCAGCAGAGAAACCGGGAAGGAATACGAGCAGTACTTC.

This chain links TRBV7-9 with TRBJ1-3; D is perhaps TRBD1 (5 bases). Germline CDR1 reads SEHNR; CDR2 reads FQNEAQ (reference sequence). Between the trimmed V and J ends, which lost 6 bases and 0 bases, there was a span of 15 bases. There are 16 residues in the CDR3. CDR3 bases: TGTGCCAGCAGTTCTATCCGGGGCCGCTCTGGAAACACCATATATTTT. It codes for CASSSIRGRSGNTIYF.

This clonotype was detected only once. A much larger clone differs by one base, so this may be a read error. The chain is built from TRBV10-3 and TRBJ1-1; D is unresolved. Germline values: CDR1 ENHRY, CDR2 SYGVKD. The CDR3 has 13 amino acids. Trimming left V 6 bases short and J 8 bases short, with 16 bases between. CDR3 nucleotide sequence: TGTGCCATCAGCCGGACGGGGTTTGGGGAAGCTTTCTTT. It codes for CAISRTGFGEAFF.

Only a few counts were recorded for this clonotype. The genes are TRBV20-1 and TRBJ2-7; D is undetermined. From germline, CDR1 is DFQATT and CDR2 SNEGSKA (reference sequence). The germline V and J ends were trimmed by 6 bases and 2 bases, with 17 bases remaining between them. CDR3 length: 14 amino acids. CDR3 region: CSANVRGRPYEQYF. The CDR3 DNA is TGCAGTGCCAATGTAAGAGGCAGACCCTACGAGCAGTACTTC.

With regard to this clonotype: The junction differs from germline at one of its ends, possibly a read error. The rearrangement links TRBV10-3 to TRBJ1-5; tentatively, D is TRBD1 (6 bases). CDR1 is ENHRY, CDR2 SYGVKD, per germline. This CDR3 is built from 17 residues. In nucleotides, the CDR3 is TGTGCCAGCAGTTTTGGAGATTTAAGGACAGTATGGCAGCCCCAGCATTTT. Amino acid sequence: CASSFGDLRTVWQPQHF.

This clonotype was recorded many times. The chain combines TRBV13 with TRBJ1-4; D unclear. This CDR3 has 15 amino acids. V was pared by 2 bases and J by 11 bases, with 18 bases between. CDR1 PRHDT and CDR2 FYEKMQ come from the germline V gene (reference sequence). CDR3 sequence: CASSLRGGINLKLFF. In DNA, the CDR3 is TGTGCCAGCAGCTTACGTGGAGGGATCAATCTTAAACTGTTTTTT.

This chain's CDR3 is CASSLETGFTGELFF. CDR3 DNA: TGTGCCAGCAGCCTGGAGACAGGGTTCACCGGGGAGCTGTTTTTT. The V gene is TRBV7-9, the J gene TRBJ2-2; 7 nucleotides align to TRBD1. CDR3 length equals 15 residues. Germline V lookup: CDR1 SEHNR, CDR2 FQNEAQ (reference sequence). With V trimmed by 5 bases and J by 4 bases, 7 bases remained unmatched. The whole variable domain, filled in from reference TRBV7-9 and TRBJ2-2, reads DTGVSQNPRHKITKRGQNVTFRCDPISEHNRLYWYRQTLGQGPEFLTYFQNEAQLEKSRLLSDRFSAERPKGSFSTLEIQRTEQGDSAMYLCASSLETGFTGELFFGEGSRLTVL.

V is TRBV9 and J is TRBJ1-6; D is possibly TRBD1 (6 bases). The germline gives CDR1 SGDLS, CDR2 YYNGEE. The CDR3 extends over 15 amino acids. The V end lost 4 bases, the J end lost 7 bases, and 15 bases lay between the germline ends. DNA of the CDR3: TGTGCCAGCAGCCAAGATCCGGGACAAAATTCACCCCTCCACTTT. Amino acid sequence: CASSQDPGQNSPLHF.

Note on this clonotype: Relative to the germline gene, one junction end is altered; a read error may explain this. V and J are TRBV7-6 and TRBJ1-1; D ambiguous. Looked up from germline, CDR1 is SGHVS and CDR2 is FNYEAQ. This CDR3 has 14 residues. The CDR3: CASSPWTANTEAFF. The CDR3 DNA sequence: TGTGCCAGCAGTCCCTGGACGGCGAACACCGAAGCTTTCTTT.

The chain joins TRBV7-9 to TRBJ1-2; D is uncertain. Germline-derived CDR1 and CDR2 are SEHNR and FQNEAQ (reference sequence). The CDR3 covers 12 residues. V was clipped by 5 bases and J by 7 bases, with 11 bases between them. The CDR3, as DNA: TGTGCCAGCAGCCTAACCCCAAGTGGCTACACCTTC. Its protein product is CASSLTPSGYTF.

This clonotype was found a few times. This clone may be a read error of a much larger clone one base away. The V and J genes are TRBV5-4 and TRBJ1-6, with D possibly TRBD1 on 5 matching bases. V gave up 10 bases and J gave up 8 bases, with 19 bases separating them. Germline V gene lookup returns CDR1 SGHNT and CDR2 YYREEE (reference sequence). This CDR3 is built from 14 residues. The CDR3: CAGSLWGDYSPLHF. In DNA, the CDR3 is TGTGCCGGTAGTTTATGGGGGGATTATTCACCCCTCCACTTT.

The chain is built from TRBV12-3 or TRBV12-4 and TRBJ1-4, with D possibly TRBD1 on 5 matching bases. The CDR3 length is 15 residues. V shed 4 bases and J shed 0 bases, with 9 bases lying between them. As DNA, the CDR3 is TGTGCCAGCAGTTCTCGACAGACAACTAATGAAAAACTGTTTTTT. This codes for CASSSRQTTNEKLFF.

This clonotype was picked up many times. This chain joins TRBV7-8 and TRBJ2-7, with D uncertain. V gave up 5 bases and J gave up 2 bases, with 13 bases separating them. CDR1 and CDR2 (germline): SGHVS, FQNEAQ. CDR3 length: 14 amino acids. The CDR3 nucleotides read TGTGCCAGCAGCCTCTCGGGTAGACCCTACGAGCAGTACTTC. Its translation is CASSLSGRPYEQYF.

The chain recombines TRBV20-1 with TRBJ2-7; 8 bases agree with TRBD1. J was trimmed by 2 bases and V by 5 bases; bases with no gene match: 11. The germline CDR1 and CDR2 sequences are DFQATT and SNEGSKA (reference sequence). This CDR3 contains 15 residues. This CDR3 is CSARTGGDQPYEQYF. The CDR3 DNA follows: TGCAGTGCTCGTACAGGGGGAGATCAGCCCTACGAGCAGTACTTC.

A note on this clonotype: One junction end does not reproduce the germline sequence, and a read error may be involved. The genes are TRBV7-9 and TRBJ2-6, with TRBD2 as a possible D gene (6 bases). CDR1 SEHNR and CDR2 FQNEAQ come from the germline V gene (reference sequence). The CDR3 sequence is 13 residues long. The CDR3 DNA is TGTGCCAGCAGCTCGACACCAGGAGGGACTGAAGCTTTC. Encoded protein: CASSSTPGGTEAF. Based on the CDR3 plus reference TRBV7-9 and TRBJ2-6, the full variable domain is DTGVSQNPRHKITKRGQNVTFRCDPISEHNRLYWYRQTLGQGPEFLTYFQNEAQLEKSRLLSDRFSAERPKGSFSTLEIQRTEQGDSAMYLCASSSTPGGTEAFGAGSRLTVL.

The gene calls are TRBV4-1 and TRBJ2-3; no clear D gene. CDR1 is MGHRA and CDR2 is YSYEKL in the germline V gene. The CDR3 is 14 residues long. V was shortened by 4 bases and J by 9 bases, with 17 bases between the two germline ends. CDR3 coding DNA: TGCGCCAGCAGCCCAGACCCAGGAACTGTGACGCAGTATTTT. It codes for CASSPDPGTVTQYF.

About this clonotype itself: A much larger clone lies a single base off, so this may be a read error. The V and J genes are TRBV12-3 or TRBV12-4 and TRBJ2-7, with no clear D. The CDR3 has 15 amino acids. The CDR3 region has the DNA TGTGCCAGCACCGCCTCAACCAGCGTATCCTACGAGCACTACTTC. Residues: CASTASTSVSYEHYF.

V gene TRBV7-9 combines with J gene TRBJ1-6; possibly TRBD1 for D (6 bases). The CDR3 has 15 amino acids. V was cut by 4 bases and J by 2 bases, with 9 bases left in between. Germline values: CDR1 SEHNR, CDR2 FQNEAQ (reference sequence). CDR3 nucleotides: TGTGCCAGCAGCTATCAGGGGACCTATAATTCACCCCTCCACTTT. It encodes CASSYQGTYNSPLHF.

The chain couples TRBV2 to TRBJ1-3, with TRBD1 matching over 8 bases. CDR3 length: 16 residues. Germline V CDR1 and CDR2: SNHLY, FYNNEI. Trimming removed 5 bases from V and 0 bases from J; junction bases left unmatched: 6. In DNA, the CDR3 is TGTGCCAGCAGTAAGACAGGGGCCTTCTCTGGAAACACCATATATTTT. Encoded protein: CASSKTGAFSGNTIYF.

This clonotype has a count of ten or more. V usage is TRBV19 and J usage is TRBJ2-5; D remains ambiguous. V was pared by 7 bases and J by 7 bases, with 25 bases between. Germline V gene lookup returns CDR1 LNHDA and CDR2 SQIVND (reference sequence). This CDR3 is 16 amino acids long. In nucleotides, the CDR3 is TGTGCCAGTAAGCGCCGGACGGACCTAGATCGTGGGACCCAGTACTTC. It is translated as CASKRRTDLDRGTQYF.